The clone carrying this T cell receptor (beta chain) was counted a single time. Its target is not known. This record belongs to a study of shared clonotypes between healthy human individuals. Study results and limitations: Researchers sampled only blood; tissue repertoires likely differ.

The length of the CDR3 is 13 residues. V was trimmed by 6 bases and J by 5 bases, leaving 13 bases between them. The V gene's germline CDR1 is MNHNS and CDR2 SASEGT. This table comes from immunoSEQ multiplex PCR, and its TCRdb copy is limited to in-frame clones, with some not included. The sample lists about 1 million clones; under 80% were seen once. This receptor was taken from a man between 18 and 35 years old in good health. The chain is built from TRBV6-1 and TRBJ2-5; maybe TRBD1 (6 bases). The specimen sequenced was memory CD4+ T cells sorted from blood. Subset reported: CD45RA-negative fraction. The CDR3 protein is CASRPQGVETQYF. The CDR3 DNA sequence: TGTGCCAGCAGACCACAGGGAGTTGAGACCCAGTACTTC.